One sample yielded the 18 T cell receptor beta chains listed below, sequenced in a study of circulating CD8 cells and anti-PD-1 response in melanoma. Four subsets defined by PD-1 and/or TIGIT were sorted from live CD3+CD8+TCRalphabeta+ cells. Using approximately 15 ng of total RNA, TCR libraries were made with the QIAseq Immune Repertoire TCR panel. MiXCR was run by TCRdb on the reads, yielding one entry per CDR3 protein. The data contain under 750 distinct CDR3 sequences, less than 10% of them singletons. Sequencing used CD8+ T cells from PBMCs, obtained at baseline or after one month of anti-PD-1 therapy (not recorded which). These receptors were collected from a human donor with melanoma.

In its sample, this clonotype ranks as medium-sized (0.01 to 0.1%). CDR3 loop: CSARSGESSYEQYF. The CDR3 DNA follows: TGCAGTGCTAGAAGCGGTGAGAGCTCCTACGAGCAGTACTTC. The chain uses TRBV20-1 and TRBJ2-7, with a tentative D call TRBD2 (5 bases). CDR1 is DFQATT and CDR2 is SNEGSKA in the germline V gene (reference sequence). The germline V and J ends were trimmed by 2 bases and 0 bases, with 11 bases remaining between them. This CDR3 region has 14 residues.

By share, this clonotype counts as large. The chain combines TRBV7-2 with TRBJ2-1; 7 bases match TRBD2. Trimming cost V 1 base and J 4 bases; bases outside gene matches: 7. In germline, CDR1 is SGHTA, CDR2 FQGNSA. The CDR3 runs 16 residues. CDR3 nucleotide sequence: TGTGCCAGCAGCTTAGATTGGCGGGAGACATACAATGAGCAGTTCTTC. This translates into CASSLDWRETYNEQFF.

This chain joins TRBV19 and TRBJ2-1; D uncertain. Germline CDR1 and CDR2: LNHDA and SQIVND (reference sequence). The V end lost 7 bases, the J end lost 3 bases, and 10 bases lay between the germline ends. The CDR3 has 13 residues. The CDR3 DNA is TGTGCCAGTAACTACGGCCACTACAATGAGCAGTTCTTC. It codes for CASNYGHYNEQFF.

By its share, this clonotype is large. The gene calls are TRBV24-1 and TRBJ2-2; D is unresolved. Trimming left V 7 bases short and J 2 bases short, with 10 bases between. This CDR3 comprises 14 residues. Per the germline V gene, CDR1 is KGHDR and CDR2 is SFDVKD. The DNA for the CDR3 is TGTGCCACCAGAGGCCACCCAAACACCGGGGAGCTGTTTTTT. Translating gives CATRGHPNTGELFF.

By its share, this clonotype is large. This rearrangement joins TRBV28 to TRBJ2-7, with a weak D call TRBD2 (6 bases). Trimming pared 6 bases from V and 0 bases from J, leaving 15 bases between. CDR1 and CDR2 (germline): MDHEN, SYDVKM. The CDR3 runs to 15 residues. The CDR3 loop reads CASSQVADSSYEQYF. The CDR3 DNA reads TGTGCCAGCAGCCAGGTAGCGGATTCCTCCTACGAGCAGTACTTC. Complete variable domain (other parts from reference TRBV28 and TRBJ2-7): DVKVTQSSRYLVKRTGEKVFLECVQDMDHENMFWYRQDPGLGLRLIYFSYDVKMKEKGDIPEGYSVSREKKERFSLILESASTNQTSMYLCASSQVADSSYEQYFGPGTRLTVT.

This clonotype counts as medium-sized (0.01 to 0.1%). In nucleotides, the CDR3 is TGTGCCAGTAGAAGCGGGAGGGCCGAAGAGACCCAGTACTTC. This sequence encodes CASRSGRAEETQYF. This rearrangement joins TRBV19 to TRBJ2-5, with 10 bases fitting TRBD2. The germline V gene has CDR1 LNHDA and CDR2 SQIVND (reference sequence). Losses at the gene ends were 6 bases for V and 3 bases for J; bases not matched to a gene: 4. This CDR3 is 14 amino acids long.

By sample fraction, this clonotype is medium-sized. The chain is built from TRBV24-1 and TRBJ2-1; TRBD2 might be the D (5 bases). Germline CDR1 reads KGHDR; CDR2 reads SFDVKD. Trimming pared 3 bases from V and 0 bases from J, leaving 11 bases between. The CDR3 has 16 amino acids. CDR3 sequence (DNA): TGTGCCACCAGTGATCTGGACGGGAACTCCTACAATGAGCAGTTCTTC. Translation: CATSDLDGNSYNEQFF.

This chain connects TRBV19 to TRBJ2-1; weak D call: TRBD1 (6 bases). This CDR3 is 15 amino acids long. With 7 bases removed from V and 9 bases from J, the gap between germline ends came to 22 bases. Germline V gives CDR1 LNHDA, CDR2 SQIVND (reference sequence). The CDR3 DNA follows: TGTGCCAGTACCCCGGGCCAGGGGTATGGTGGTGAGCAGTTCTTC. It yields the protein CASTPGQGYGGEQFF.

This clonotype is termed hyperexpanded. The CDR3 nucleotides read TGTGCCAGTATAGGGGACAGCCGAAACATTCAGTACTTC. This translates into CASIGDSRNIQYF. The rearrangement links TRBV19 to TRBJ2-4; 7 bases fit TRBD1. The germline CDR1 and CDR2 sequences are LNHDA and SQIVND (reference sequence). This CDR3 has 13 amino acids. The V gene end was trimmed by 7 bases and the J gene end by 6 bases; junction bases not matched to a gene: 6.

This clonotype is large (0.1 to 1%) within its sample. CDR3: CASSFREQFF. The CDR3 DNA reads TGTGCCAGCAGTTTCCGGGAGCAGTTCTTC. The chain couples TRBV28 to TRBJ2-1; no reliable D call. Germline CDR1 reads MDHEN; CDR2 reads SYDVKM. V was clipped by 3 bases and J by 10 bases, with 4 bases between them. This CDR3 is built from 10 residues.

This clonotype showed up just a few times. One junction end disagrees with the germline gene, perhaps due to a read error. This CDR3 reads CVAQASSYNERFF. CDR3 coding DNA: TGCGTCGCACAGGCGAGCTCCTACAATGAGCGGTTCTTC. This sequence joins TRBV5-4 and TRBJ2-1; TRBD1 might be the D (5 bases). The CDR3 contains 13 residues. Germline V gene sequence: CDR1 SGHNT, CDR2 YYREEE (reference sequence).

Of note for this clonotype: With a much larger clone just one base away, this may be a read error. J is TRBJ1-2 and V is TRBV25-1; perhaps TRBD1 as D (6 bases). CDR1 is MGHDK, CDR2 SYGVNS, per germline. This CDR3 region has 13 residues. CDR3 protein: CASSATGSQGYAF. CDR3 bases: TGTGCCAGCAGCGCCACAGGGAGTCAGGGCTACGCCTTC.

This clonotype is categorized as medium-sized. Written as DNA, the CDR3 is TGTGCCAGCAGCCTTCGGACAGGGCAGGTCACAGATACGCAGTATTTT. Translating gives CASSLRTGQVTDTQYF. The chain joins TRBV11-3 to TRBJ2-3; the match to TRBD1 covers 8 bases. Germline values: CDR1 SGHNT, CDR2 YENEEA. The CDR3 extends over 16 amino acids. V lost 5 bases to trimming and J lost 2 bases; unmatched junction nucleotides: 9.

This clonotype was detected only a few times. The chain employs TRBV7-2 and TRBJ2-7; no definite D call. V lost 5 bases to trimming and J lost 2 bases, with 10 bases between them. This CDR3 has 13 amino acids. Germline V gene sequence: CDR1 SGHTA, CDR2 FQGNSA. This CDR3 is CASSLDTAYEQYF. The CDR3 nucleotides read TGTGCCAGCAGCCTCGACACAGCCTACGAGCAGTACTTC.

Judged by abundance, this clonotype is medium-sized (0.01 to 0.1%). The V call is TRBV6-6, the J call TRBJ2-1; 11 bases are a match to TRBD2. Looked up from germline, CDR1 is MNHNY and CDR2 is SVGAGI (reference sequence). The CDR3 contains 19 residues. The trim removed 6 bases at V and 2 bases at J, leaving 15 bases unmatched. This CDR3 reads CASSAVGGLAGGPYNEQFF. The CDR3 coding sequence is TGTGCCAGCAGCGCTGTTGGGGGGCTAGCGGGAGGTCCCTACAATGAGCAGTTCTTC.

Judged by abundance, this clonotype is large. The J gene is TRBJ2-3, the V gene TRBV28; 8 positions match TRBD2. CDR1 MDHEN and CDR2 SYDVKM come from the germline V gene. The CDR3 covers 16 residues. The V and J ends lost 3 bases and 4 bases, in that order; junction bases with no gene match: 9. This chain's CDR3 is CASSLVSGRMADTQYF. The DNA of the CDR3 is TGTGCCAGCAGTTTGGTGAGCGGGAGAATGGCAGATACGCAGTATTTT.

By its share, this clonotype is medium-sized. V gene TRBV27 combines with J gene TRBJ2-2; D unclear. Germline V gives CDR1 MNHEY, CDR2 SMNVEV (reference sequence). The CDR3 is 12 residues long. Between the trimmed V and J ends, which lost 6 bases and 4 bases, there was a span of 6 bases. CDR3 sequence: CASSITTGELFF. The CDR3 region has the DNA TGTGCCAGCAGCATAACCACCGGGGAGCTGTTTTTT.

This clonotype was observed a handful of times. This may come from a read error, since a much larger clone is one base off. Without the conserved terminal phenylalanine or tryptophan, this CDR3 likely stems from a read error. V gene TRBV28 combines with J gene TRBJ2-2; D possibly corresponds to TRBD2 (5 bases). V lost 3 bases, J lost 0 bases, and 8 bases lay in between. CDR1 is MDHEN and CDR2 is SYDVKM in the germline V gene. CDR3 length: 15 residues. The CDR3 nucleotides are TGTGCCAGCAGTTTTGAAGCGGCGAACACCGGGGAGCTGTTTCTT. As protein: CASSFEAANTGELFL.